Each of the 27 T cell receptor beta chains below was sequenced from the same sample in a study of radiotherapy plus CTLA-4 blockade in lung cancer. Profiling relied on immunoSEQ multiplex PCR, and the TCRdb table lists in-frame clones only, not all of them. The sample has about 57,000 clones; over 75% are singletons. This specimen was peripheral blood, taken from a patient treated with radiotherapy plus ipilimumab. These receptor sequences come from a human donor with non-small cell lung cancer who had a complete response to radiotherapy plus ipilimumab.

This clone occurred a few times. The chain links TRBV19 to TRBJ1-4, with D possibly TRBD1 on 5 matching bases. V was pared by 7 bases and J by 6 bases, with 9 bases between. This CDR3 has 12 amino acids. Germline assignment: CDR1 LNHDA and CDR2 SQIVND (reference sequence). This CDR3 is CASKGSDEKLFF. For the CDR3, the DNA is TGTGCCAGTAAGGGGTCCGATGAAAAACTGTTTTTT.

Comment on this clone: Other DNA sequences in the same sample also yield this CDR3. This chain uses TRBV9 with TRBJ1-3; tentatively, D is TRBD1 (6 bases). The CDR3 spans 14 residues. The germline V gene encodes CDR1 SGDLS and CDR2 YYNGEE. The V and J ends lost 3 bases and 0 bases respectively, with 7 bases between them. This CDR3 reads CASSADSSGNTIYF. The CDR3 DNA is TGTGCCAGCAGCGCGGACAGCTCTGGAAACACCATATATTTT.

The gene calls are TRBV5-1 and TRBJ2-5; a possible D gene is TRBD2 (6 bases). V lost 3 bases and J 4 bases, leaving 22 bases between the germline ends. Germline CDR1 is SGHRS and CDR2 is YFSETQ. The CDR3 has 17 residues. The CDR3 coding sequence is TGCGCCAGCAGCTCGCCGACGCGGGGCAAGGTCCCAGAGACCCAGTACTTC. Protein: CASSSPTRGKVPETQYF.

The J gene is TRBJ1-5, the V gene TRBV6-6; 7 bases agree with TRBD1. Germline trimming cut 4 bases from V and 2 bases from J; bases unmatched to any gene: 2. The germline gives CDR1 MNHNY, CDR2 SVGAGI (reference sequence). This CDR3 has 14 residues. The CDR3 loop reads CASSFGQGNQPQHF. The CDR3 DNA sequence: TGTGCCAGCAGTTTCGGACAGGGCAATCAGCCCCAGCATTTT.

The gene calls are TRBV6-5 and TRBJ1-3, with D unclear. The CDR3 loop spans 14 amino acids. Trimming took off 2 bases at V and 3 bases at J, with 8 bases between the two ends. CDR1 MNHEY and CDR2 SVGAGI come from the germline V gene. The DNA for the CDR3 is TGTGCCAGCAGTTACGGGCAGGATGGAAACACCATATATTTT. The encoded protein is CASSYGQDGNTIYF.

The chain combines TRBV7-2 with TRBJ2-1, with unresolved D. The V gene lost 2 bases and the J gene lost 15 bases, with 17 bases spanning the gap. This CDR3 has 13 amino acids. Germline V lookup: CDR1 SGHTA, CDR2 FQGNSA. The CDR3 is CASSLPEARSRFF. The CDR3 region has the DNA TGTGCCAGCAGCTTACCCGAAGCTCGATCCCGGTTCTTC.

The V gene is TRBV19, the J gene TRBJ1-2, with 11 bases identical to TRBD1. V lost 2 bases to trimming and J lost 4 bases; unmatched junction nucleotides: 3. Per the germline V gene, CDR1 is LNHDA and CDR2 is SQIVND (reference sequence). The CDR3 is 15 amino acids. CDR3 nucleotides: TGTGCCAGTAGTATACTGGGACAGGGGGTCTATGGCTACACCTTC. Translation: CASSILGQGVYGYTF.

The chain couples TRBV10-3 to TRBJ1-3; D unresolved. The V end lost 7 bases, the J end lost 0 bases, and 7 bases lay between the germline ends. Germline CDR1 and CDR2: ENHRY and SYGVKD. This CDR3 comprises 13 residues. The CDR3 sequence: CAITASSGNTIYF. The CDR3, as DNA: TGTGCCATCACTGCCAGCTCTGGAAACACCATATATTTT.

This chain connects TRBV4-3 to TRBJ1-2, with 7 bases identical to TRBD1. CDR3 size: 17 residues. Losses at the gene ends were 1 base for V and 2 bases for J; bases not matched to a gene: 10. Germline assignment: CDR1 LGHNA and CDR2 YSLEER. The CDR3 loop is CASSQAPPGQTNYGYTF. The CDR3 DNA reads TGCGCCAGCAGCCAAGCTCCGCCGGGACAGACCAACTATGGCTACACCTTC.

The chain recombines TRBV10-1 with TRBJ1-1; D gene unclear. This CDR3 has 13 amino acids. V was pared by 2 bases and J by 8 bases, with 12 bases between. Germline-derived CDR1 and CDR2 are WNHNN and SYGVQD (reference sequence). The chain's CDR3 is CASSEQGRGEAFF. The CDR3 DNA is TGCGCCAGCAGTGAGCAAGGACGGGGAGAAGCTTTCTTT.

The chain joins TRBV7-2 to TRBJ2-7; a weak D match, TRBD1 (6 bases). This CDR3 is 15 amino acids long. The germline gives CDR1 SGHTA, CDR2 FQGNSA. V gave up 7 bases and J gave up 5 bases, with 21 bases separating them. The CDR3 DNA follows: TGTGCCAGCACCGGGGACATCGGGCGGAAGAACGAGCAGTACTTC. It encodes CASTGDIGRKNEQYF.

The V gene is TRBV7-2, the J gene TRBJ1-1; possibly TRBD1 for D (5 bases). Germline CDR1 reads SGHTA; CDR2 reads FQGNSA. This CDR3 spans 14 amino acids. Trimming stripped 3 bases from V and 1 base from J, with 9 bases between. Here the CDR3 reads CASSFTGSNTEAFF. As DNA, the CDR3 is TGTGCCAGCAGCTTCACAGGTTCGAACACTGAAGCTTTCTTT.

The genes are TRBV4-3 and TRBJ2-3, with a tentative D call TRBD2 (5 bases). CDR1 and CDR2 from the germline V gene are LGHNA and YSLEER. V dropped 4 bases and J dropped 0 bases, with 14 bases sitting between them. This CDR3 contains 16 residues. CDR3 amino acids: CASSRGIAISTDTQYF. CDR3 nucleotides: TGCGCCAGCAGCCGAGGAATAGCGATTAGCACAGATACGCAGTATTTT.

This clone was recorded a few times. The gene calls are TRBV2 and TRBJ1-4, with D uncertain. From germline, CDR1 is SNHLY and CDR2 FYNNEI. V shed 6 bases and J shed 2 bases, with 13 bases lying between them. CDR3 length: 15 residues. DNA for the CDR3: TGTGCCAGCAGAGCCTCGGGGTACACTAATGAAAAACTGTTTTTT. It codes for CASRASGYTNEKLFF.

This clone was counted a single time. The CDR3 loop reads CASSITGHPSNQPQHF. The CDR3 nucleotides read TGTGCCAGCAGCATAACGGGACATCCTAGCAATCAGCCCCAGCATTTT. The J gene is TRBJ1-5, the V gene TRBV27; TRBD1 might be the D (6 bases). The germline V gene has CDR1 MNHEY and CDR2 SMNVEV (reference sequence). The V and J ends lost 6 bases and 0 bases respectively, with 15 bases between them. CDR3 length: 16 residues.

V and J are TRBV9 and TRBJ2-7; 9 nucleotides agree with TRBD1. With V trimmed by 4 bases and J by 4 bases, 12 bases remained unmatched. The germline CDR1 and CDR2 sequences are SGDLS and YYNGEE. The CDR3 extends over 16 amino acids. The CDR3 DNA is TGTGCCAGCAGCTTGAGGACAGGGGACTACTCTTACGAGCAGTACTTC. It translates to CASSLRTGDYSYEQYF.

This chain uses TRBV11-3 with TRBJ1-4; unclear D gene. Germline V CDR1 and CDR2: SGHNT, YENEEA. Between the trimmed V and J ends, which lost 5 bases and 0 bases, there was a span of 7 bases. The CDR3 has 14 amino acids. CDR3 in amino acids: CASSDGSTNEKLFF. The CDR3 nucleotides read TGTGCCAGCAGCGACGGGTCAACTAATGAAAAACTGTTTTTT.

This clone has only a few counts. The V call is TRBV28, the J call TRBJ1-4, with TRBD1 matching 8 bases. J gave up 6 bases and V 5 bases, and 5 bases lay outside the gene matches. In germline, CDR1 is MDHEN, CDR2 SYDVKM. The CDR3 is made up of 14 amino acids. Here the CDR3 DNA reads TGTGCCAGCAGTCTGACAGGGGTGGATGAAAAACTGTTTTTT. Translation: CASSLTGVDEKLFF.

The chain employs TRBV6-6 and TRBJ2-2; 8 nucleotides match TRBD1. The length of the CDR3 is 15 residues. Germline V gives CDR1 MNHNY, CDR2 SVGAGI (reference sequence). V trimming: 6 bases; J trimming: 1 base; junction bases outside the gene matches: 4. CDR3 DNA: TGTGCCAGCAGCAGGGGACAGGAGAACACCGGGGAGCTGTTTTTT. It specifies CASSRGQENTGELFF.

The genes are TRBV4-1 and TRBJ2-1, with TRBD2 matching over 9 bases. V lost 4 bases, J lost 9 bases, and 13 bases stayed unmatched. Per germline, CDR1 MGHRA and CDR2 YSYEKL. The length of the CDR3 is 16 residues. CDR3 loop: CASSPKRSSGNTEQFF. In nucleotides, the CDR3 is TGCGCCAGCAGCCCCAAGCGGTCTAGCGGGAATACTGAGCAGTTCTTC.

The sample holds one count of this clone. This chain links TRBV6-6 with TRBJ2-2, with 8 bases lining up with TRBD1. CDR3 length: 15 residues. V dropped 6 bases and J dropped 5; count of bases not matched to a gene: 8. From germline, CDR1 is MNHNY and CDR2 SVGAGI (reference sequence). DNA of the CDR3: TGTGCCAGCAGCCCCCTCGGACAGGGTACCGGGGAGCTGTTTTTT. This encodes CASSPLGQGTGELFF.

The rearrangement uses TRBV11-2 and TRBJ1-1; D unclear. The germline gives CDR1 SGHAT, CDR2 FQNNGV. Between the trimmed V and J ends, which lost 4 bases and 4 bases, there was a span of 16 bases. CDR3 size: 15 residues. The CDR3 protein is CASSSGLREGTEAFF. DNA of the CDR3: TGTGCCAGCAGCTCCGGACTCCGGGAAGGCACTGAAGCTTTCTTT.

The chain combines TRBV10-2 with TRBJ2-1, with TRBD2 identical over 8 bases. The CDR3 is 13 residues long. Looked up from germline, CDR1 is WSHSY and CDR2 is SAAADI. After removal of 6 bases from V and 9 bases from J, the junction contained 7 bases not matched to a gene. In nucleotides, the CDR3 is TGCGCCAGCAGGCGGCAGCGGGGGACTGAGCAGTTCTTC. This encodes CASRRQRGTEQFF.

The chain combines TRBV4-1 with TRBJ1-2, with TRBD1 matching 7 bases. CDR1 MGHRA and CDR2 YSYEKL come from the germline V gene. The CDR3 has 14 residues. The V gene end was trimmed by 3 bases and the J gene end by 4 bases; junction bases not matched to a gene: 5. The CDR3 nucleotides are TGCGCCAGCAGCCATGACAGGGTAGGCTATGGCTACACCTTC. It codes for CASSHDRVGYGYTF.

This clone was observed a few times. The chain links TRBV5-1 to TRBJ1-6; perhaps TRBD1 as D (5 bases). CDR3 length equals 15 residues. V was cut by 0 bases and J by 5 bases, with 9 bases left in between. The germline V gene has CDR1 SGHRS and CDR2 YFSETQ. This CDR3 reads CASSLGVRDNSPLHF. In DNA, the CDR3 is TGCGCCAGCAGCTTGGGGGTCAGGGATAATTCACCCCTCCACTTT.

The chain combines TRBV7-9 with TRBJ2-3; no reliable D call. This CDR3 has 17 amino acids. Trimming shortened V by 4 bases and J by 0 bases, and 17 bases separated the two germline ends. Germline V CDR1 and CDR2: SEHNR, FQNEAQ (reference sequence). The CDR3 nucleotides are TGTGCCAGCAGCTCTTACACAAGAGGTCCTAGCACAGATACGCAGTATTTT. Translation: CASSSYTRGPSTDTQYF.

This clone has more than one count but fewer than ten. The sample has other DNA sequences that encode this CDR3 too. The rearrangement links TRBV5-1 to TRBJ2-1; maybe TRBD1 (5 bases). In germline, CDR1 is SGHRS, CDR2 YFSETQ. The V end lost 2 bases, the J end lost 0 bases, and 9 bases lay between the germline ends. This CDR3 region has 15 residues. In nucleotides, the CDR3 is TGCGCCAGCAGCTTCGACAGCAGCTCCTACAATGAGCAGTTCTTC. Its protein is CASSFDSSSYNEQFF.